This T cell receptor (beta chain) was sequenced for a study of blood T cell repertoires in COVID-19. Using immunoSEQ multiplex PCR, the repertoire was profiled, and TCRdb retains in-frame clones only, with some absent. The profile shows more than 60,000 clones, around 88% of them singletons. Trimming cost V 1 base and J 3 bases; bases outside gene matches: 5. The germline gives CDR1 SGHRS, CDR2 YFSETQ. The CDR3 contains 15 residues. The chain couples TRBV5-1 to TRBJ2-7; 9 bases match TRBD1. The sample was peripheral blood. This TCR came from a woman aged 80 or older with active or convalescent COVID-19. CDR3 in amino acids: CASSLHRDRVYEQYF. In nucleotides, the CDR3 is TGCGCCAGCAGCTTGCATCGGGACAGGGTCTACGAGCAGTACTTC.